The 18 T cell receptor beta chains in this list originate from one sample, sequenced in a study of blood T cell repertoires in COVID-19. Measured with immunoSEQ multiplex PCR; TCRdb has only the in-frame clones, and not every one. In the table there are under 100,000 clones, approximately 80% of which are singletons. The material sequenced was peripheral blood. All receptors come from a human donor in a cohort sampled during active COVID-19.

There are a few counts of this clone. V usage is TRBV27 and J usage is TRBJ1-3; 7 positions match TRBD1. The germline CDR1 and CDR2 sequences are MNHEY and SMNVEV (reference sequence). This CDR3 comprises 14 residues. V shed 5 bases and J 4 bases; nucleotides not matched to a gene: 5. CDR3 protein: CASSPRQGGNTIYF. Written as DNA, the CDR3 is TGTGCCAGCAGTCCCCGACAGGGCGGAAACACCATATATTTT.

This clone has just one count. The chain has TRBV7-9 and TRBJ2-3, with D perhaps matching TRBD2 (5 bases). V was shortened by 5 bases and J by 2 bases, with 11 bases between the two germline ends. Per the germline V gene, CDR1 is SEHNR and CDR2 is FQNEAQ (reference sequence). This CDR3 region has 14 residues. CDR3 residues: CASSPRADTDTQYF. DNA for the CDR3: TGTGCCAGCAGCCCGCGGGCAGACACAGATACGCAGTATTTT.

The chain links TRBV5-1 to TRBJ1-5, with D uncertain. In germline, CDR1 is SGHRS, CDR2 YFSETQ. The CDR3 sequence is 15 residues long. V was clipped by 0 bases and J by 5 bases, with 12 bases between them. The CDR3, as DNA: TGCGCCAGCAGCTTGGCCGGGGAGGCCTATCAGCCCCAGCATTTT. It translates to CASSLAGEAYQPQHF.

The chain uses TRBV29-1 and TRBJ2-3, with 9 nucleotides matching TRBD2. This CDR3 region has 14 residues. Germline CDR1 and CDR2: SQVTM and ANQGSEA. J was trimmed by 2 bases and V by 6 bases; bases with no gene match: 6. The CDR3 loop is CSVDAGGYTDTQYF. The CDR3 nucleotides read TGCAGCGTCGACGCGGGGGGGTACACAGATACGCAGTATTTT.

The V gene is TRBV7-6, the J gene TRBJ2-4; D gene uncertain. CDR3 size: 19 residues. V shed 5 bases and J shed 0 bases, with 23 bases lying between them. CDR1 is SGHVS, CDR2 FNYEAQ, per germline. The CDR3 reads CASSPTVLPRPPAKNIQYF. CDR3 DNA sequence: TGTGCCAGCAGCCCAACAGTTCTCCCGCGACCTCCAGCCAAAAACATTCAGTACTTC.

This clone showed up just a few times. V usage is TRBV27 and J usage is TRBJ2-7; maybe TRBD1 (6 bases). The CDR3 is 15 amino acids. V was shortened by 3 bases and J by 3 bases, with 15 bases between the two germline ends. From germline, CDR1 is MNHEY and CDR2 SMNVEV (reference sequence). The CDR3 protein is CASSFKQGRVYEQYF. DNA for the CDR3: TGTGCCAGCAGTTTTAAACAGGGCAGAGTCTACGAGCAGTACTTC.

The V call is TRBV7-2, the J call TRBJ2-7; maybe TRBD1 (6 bases). Deletions cut 5 bases from V and 5 bases from J, with 16 bases between. This CDR3 is 14 amino acids long. Germline lookup yields CDR1 SGHTA and CDR2 FQGNSA. As DNA, the CDR3 is TGTGCCAGCAGCCCAGGGTACAGGGTCCACGAGCAGTACTTC. Amino acids: CASSPGYRVHEQYF.

The rearrangement joins TRBV19 to TRBJ2-7; 7 nucleotides align to TRBD1. Germline CDR1 and CDR2: LNHDA and SQIVND (reference sequence). J gave up 1 base and V 5 bases, and 5 bases lay outside the gene matches. The CDR3 contains 14 residues. CDR3 DNA sequence: TGTGCCAGTAGTCCCCGGGACAGTTCCTACGAGCAGTACTTC. Translated: CASSPRDSSYEQYF.

In this sample, this clone turned up a few times. This chain joins TRBV18 and TRBJ2-7; weak D call: TRBD2 (6 bases). Trimming left V 0 bases short and J 0 bases short, with 12 bases between. The CDR3 contains 16 residues. Germline V gene lookup returns CDR1 KGHSH and CDR2 LQKENI. The CDR3 sequence is CASSPPGGRSSYEQYF. In DNA form, the CDR3 reads TGTGCCAGCTCACCACCGGGAGGCAGGAGCTCCTACGAGCAGTACTTC.

This clone has just one count. The gene calls are TRBV6-5 and TRBJ2-7, with 10 bases identical to TRBD1. V shed 6 bases and J 7 bases; nucleotides not matched to a gene: 9. The CDR3 is 14 residues long. Germline CDR1 is MNHEY and CDR2 is SVGAGI. Here the CDR3 DNA reads TGTGCCAGCAGGAAAGACAGGGGGCAGGGGGAGCAGTACTTC. Protein sequence: CASRKDRGQGEQYF.

This clone turned up a few times. The V gene is TRBV25-1, the J gene TRBJ1-5; TRBD1 matches 10 bases. V gave up 4 bases and J gave up 5 bases; unmatched junction bases: 2. CDR3 length equals 14 residues. Germline V lookup: CDR1 MGHDK, CDR2 SYGVNS. The CDR3 DNA reads as TGTGCCAGCAGTGGGACAGGGGGTTATCAGCCCCAGCATTTT. It encodes CASSGTGGYQPQHF. Based on the CDR3 plus reference TRBV25-1 and TRBJ1-5, the full variable domain is EADIYQTPRYLVIGTGKKITLECSQTMGHDKMYWYQQDPGMELHLIHYSYGVNSTEKGDLSSESTVSRIRTEHFPLTLESARPSHTSQYLCASSGTGGYQPQHFGDGTRLSIL.

The V gene is TRBV27, the J gene TRBJ1-5, with TRBD1 identical over 8 bases. The V and J ends lost 3 bases and 6 bases, in that order; junction bases with no gene match: 4. Germline assignment: CDR1 MNHEY and CDR2 SMNVEV (reference sequence). The CDR3 covers 14 residues. The CDR3 sequence: CASSLSRGLQPQHF. In nucleotides, the CDR3 is TGTGCCAGCAGTTTGAGCAGGGGGCTTCAGCCCCAGCATTTT.

This chain connects TRBV11-1 to TRBJ1-2, with no clear D. Germline assignment: CDR1 SGHAT and CDR2 FQDESV (reference sequence). Trimming took 1 base from V and 6 from J, leaving 12 bases between them. The CDR3 is 14 residues long. CDR3 DNA sequence: TGTGCCAGCAGCTTAGATGAGGGTACGGATGGCTACACCTTC. Translation: CASSLDEGTDGYTF.

This clone was detected only once. The rearrangement uses TRBV12-3 or TRBV12-4 and TRBJ2-2, with D perhaps matching TRBD1 (6 bases). This CDR3 is built from 13 residues. Deletions cut 7 bases from V and 5 bases from J, with 11 bases between. In DNA, the CDR3 is TGTGCCAGCATCAACCAGGGGACCGGGGAGCTGTTTTTT. Protein product: CASINQGTGELFF.

The V and J genes are TRBV5-5 and TRBJ1-2, with 7 bases lining up with TRBD1. The V gene end was trimmed by 1 base and the J gene end by 0 bases; junction bases not matched to a gene: 6. This CDR3 has 16 residues. Looked up from germline, CDR1 is SGHKS and CDR2 is YYEKEE (reference sequence). CDR3 DNA: TGTGCCAGCAGCTTGCCCGGGACAGCCACTAACTATGGCTACACCTTC. Translated: CASSLPGTATNYGYTF.

V is TRBV6-6 and J is TRBJ2-7; perhaps TRBD1 as D (5 bases). The V gene lost 0 bases and the J gene lost 2 bases, with 11 bases spanning the gap. The CDR3 sequence is 15 residues long. Germline-derived CDR1 and CDR2 are MNHNY and SVGAGI (reference sequence). This CDR3 is CASSYSGVQAYEQYF. The CDR3 DNA sequence: TGTGCCAGCAGTTACTCCGGCGTACAGGCCTACGAGCAGTACTTC.

In its sample, this clone was seen a few times. The chain joins TRBV9 to TRBJ1-3; D uncertain. Deletions cut 2 bases from V and 3 bases from J, with 6 bases between. The germline V gene encodes CDR1 SGDLS and CDR2 YYNGEE. There are 13 residues in the CDR3. The CDR3 bases are TGTGCCAGCAGCGTGAGATATGGAAACACCATATATTTT. Its protein product is CASSVRYGNTIYF.

The chain is built from TRBV5-1 and TRBJ1-1; D is uncertain. Germline lookup yields CDR1 SGHRS and CDR2 YFSETQ. Trimming left V 0 bases short and J 2 bases short, with 11 bases between. This CDR3 region has 15 residues. CDR3: CASSLEVGLNTEAFF. DNA of the CDR3: TGCGCCAGCAGCTTGGAGGTCGGACTTAACACTGAAGCTTTCTTT.